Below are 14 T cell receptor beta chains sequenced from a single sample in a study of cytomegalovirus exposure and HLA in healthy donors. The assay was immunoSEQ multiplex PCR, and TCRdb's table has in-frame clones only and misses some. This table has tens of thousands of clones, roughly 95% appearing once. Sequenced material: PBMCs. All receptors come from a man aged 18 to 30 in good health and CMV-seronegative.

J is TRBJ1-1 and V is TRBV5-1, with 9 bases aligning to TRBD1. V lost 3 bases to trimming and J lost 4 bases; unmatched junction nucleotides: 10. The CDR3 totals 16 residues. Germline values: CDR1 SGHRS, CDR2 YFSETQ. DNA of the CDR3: TGCGCCAGCAGCTCGAAACCGGGACAGGGTGTCACTGAAGCTTTCTTT. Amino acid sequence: CASSSKPGQGVTEAFF.

The CDR3 DNA follows: TGTGCCAGCTCCCGGGACATCAACAATGAGCAGTTCTTC. Protein: CASSRDINNEQFF. The V call is TRBV6-4, the J call TRBJ2-1, with D tentatively TRBD1 (6 bases). Trimming took 8 bases from V and 5 from J, leaving 13 bases between them. Germline values: CDR1 MRHNA, CDR2 SNTAGT. The CDR3 covers 13 residues.

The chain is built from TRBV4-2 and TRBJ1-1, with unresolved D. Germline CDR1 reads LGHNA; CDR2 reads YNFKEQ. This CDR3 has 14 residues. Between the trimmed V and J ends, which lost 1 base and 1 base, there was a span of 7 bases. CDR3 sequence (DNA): TGTGCCAGCAGCCAAGGGGAGGCGAACACTGAAGCTTTCTTT. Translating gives CASSQGEANTEAFF.

CDR3 region: CASMPGLGINNEQFF. DNA of the CDR3: TGTGCCAGCATGCCGGGACTAGGAATAAACAATGAGCAGTTCTTC. This rearrangement joins TRBV2 to TRBJ2-1; 8 positions agree with TRBD2. Germline CDR1 SNHLY, CDR2 FYNNEI. This CDR3 has 15 residues. Trimming cost V 7 bases and J 5 bases; bases outside gene matches: 10.

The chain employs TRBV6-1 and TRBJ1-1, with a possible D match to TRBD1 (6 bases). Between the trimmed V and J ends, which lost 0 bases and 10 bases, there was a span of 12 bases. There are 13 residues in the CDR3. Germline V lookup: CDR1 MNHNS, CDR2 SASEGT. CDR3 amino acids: CASSEAFGRGAFF. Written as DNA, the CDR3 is TGTGCCAGCAGTGAAGCGTTTGGCAGGGGAGCTTTCTTT.

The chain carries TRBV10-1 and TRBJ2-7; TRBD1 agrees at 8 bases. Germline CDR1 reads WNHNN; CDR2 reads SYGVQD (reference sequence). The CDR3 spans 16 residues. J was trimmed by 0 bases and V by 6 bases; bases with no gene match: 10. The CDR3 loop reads CASSGEWTGSSYEQYF. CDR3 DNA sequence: TGCGCCAGCAGCGGGGAATGGACAGGGAGCTCCTACGAGCAGTACTTC.

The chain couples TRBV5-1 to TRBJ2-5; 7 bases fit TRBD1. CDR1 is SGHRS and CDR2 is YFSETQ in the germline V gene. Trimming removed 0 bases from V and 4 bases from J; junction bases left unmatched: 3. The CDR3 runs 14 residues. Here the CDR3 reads CASSLERGLETQYF. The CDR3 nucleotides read TGCGCCAGCAGCTTGGAAAGGGGGCTAGAGACCCAGTACTTC.

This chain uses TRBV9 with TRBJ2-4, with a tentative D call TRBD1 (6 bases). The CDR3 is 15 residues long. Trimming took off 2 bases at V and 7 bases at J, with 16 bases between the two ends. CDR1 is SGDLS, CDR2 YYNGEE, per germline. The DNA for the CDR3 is TGTGCCAGCAGCGTTGGTTGGGGGCGGAGGAACATTCAGTACTTC. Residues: CASSVGWGRRNIQYF.

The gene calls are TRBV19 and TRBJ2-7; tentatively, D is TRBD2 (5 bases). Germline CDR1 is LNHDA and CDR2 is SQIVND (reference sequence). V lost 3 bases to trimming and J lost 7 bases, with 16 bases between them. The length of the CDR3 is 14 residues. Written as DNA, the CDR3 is TGTGCCAGTAGTATGTCGGGGATACTGGTAGAGCAGTACTTC. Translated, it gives CASSMSGILVEQYF.

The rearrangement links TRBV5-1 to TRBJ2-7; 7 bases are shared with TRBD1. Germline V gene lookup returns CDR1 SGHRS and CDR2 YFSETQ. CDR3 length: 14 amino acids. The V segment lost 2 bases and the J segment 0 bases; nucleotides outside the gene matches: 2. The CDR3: CASSLRTGSYEQYF. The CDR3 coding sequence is TGCGCCAGCAGCTTACGGACAGGCTCCTACGAGCAGTACTTC.

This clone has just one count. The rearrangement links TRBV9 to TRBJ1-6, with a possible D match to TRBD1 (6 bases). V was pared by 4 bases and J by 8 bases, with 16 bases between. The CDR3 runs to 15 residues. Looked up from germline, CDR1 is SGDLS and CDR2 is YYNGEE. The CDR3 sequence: CASSPADRSHSPLHF. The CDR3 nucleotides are TGTGCCAGCAGCCCAGCAGACAGGAGTCATTCACCCCTCCACTTT.

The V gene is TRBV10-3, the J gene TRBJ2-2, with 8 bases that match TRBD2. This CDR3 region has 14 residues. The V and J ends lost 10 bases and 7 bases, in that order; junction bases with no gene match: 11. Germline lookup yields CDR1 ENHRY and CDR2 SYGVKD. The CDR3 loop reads CATLGERGIGELFF. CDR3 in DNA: TGTGCCACCCTGGGCGAGCGGGGGATCGGGGAGCTGTTTTTT.

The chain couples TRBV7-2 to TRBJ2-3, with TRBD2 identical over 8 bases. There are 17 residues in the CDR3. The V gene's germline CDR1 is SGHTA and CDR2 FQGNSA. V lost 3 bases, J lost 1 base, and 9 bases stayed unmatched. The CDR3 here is CASSLYQTGGGTDTQYF. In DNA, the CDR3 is TGTGCCAGCAGCTTGTACCAAACGGGGGGGGGCACAGATACGCAGTATTTT.

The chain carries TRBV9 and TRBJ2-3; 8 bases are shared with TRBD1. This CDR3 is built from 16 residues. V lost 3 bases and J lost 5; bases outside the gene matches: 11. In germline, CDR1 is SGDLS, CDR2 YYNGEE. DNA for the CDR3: TGTGCCAGCAGCGATCGACAGGGGACAACCGAAGATACGCAGTATTTT. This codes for CASSDRQGTTEDTQYF.